The clone carrying this TCR beta chain was seen a handful of times. Its antigen is currently unknown. TCRdb recomputed calls from the RT-PCR reads with MiXCR, one row per CDR3 protein. The top ten hold roughly 10% of the sample, which has more than 250,000 distinct CDR3 sequences, about a fifth seen once. The source of the sample is a study of response to subunit inactivated influenza vaccine. The study's findings and limits: After each seasonal influenza vaccination, few new T cells are recruited, the authors suggested.

The CDR3 totals 15 residues. CDR1 and CDR2 from the germline V gene are SGHAT and FQDESV (reference sequence). The junction had 6 bases not matched to a gene; V was cut back by 4 bases and J by 8 bases. This TCR was recovered from a man between 50 and 75 years old who received an inactivated influenza vaccine. This rearrangement joins TRBV11-1 to TRBJ2-1, with 12 bases aligning to TRBD2. The sequencing here drew on PBMCs from blood, taken 21 months after vaccination. The CDR3 DNA reads TGTGCCAGCAGCTCTCGGACTAGCGGGAACTATGAGCAGTTCTTC. Its translation: CASSSRTSGNYEQFF.